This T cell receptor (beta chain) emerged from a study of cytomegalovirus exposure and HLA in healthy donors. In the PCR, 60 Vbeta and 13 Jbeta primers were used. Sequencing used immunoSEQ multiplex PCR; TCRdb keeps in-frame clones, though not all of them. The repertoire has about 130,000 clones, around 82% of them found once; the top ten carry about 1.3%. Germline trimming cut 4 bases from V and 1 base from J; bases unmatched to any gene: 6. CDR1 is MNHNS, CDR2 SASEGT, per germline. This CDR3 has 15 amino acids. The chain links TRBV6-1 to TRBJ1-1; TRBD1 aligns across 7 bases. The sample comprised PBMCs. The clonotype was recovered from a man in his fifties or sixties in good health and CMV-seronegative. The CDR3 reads CASSGSRTGNTEAFF. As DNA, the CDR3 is TGTGCCAGCAGTGGAAGTCGGACAGGGAACACTGAAGCTTTCTTT.